This paragraph covers one TCR beta chain sequence. This entry comes from a study of T cell changes during pregnancy in multiple sclerosis. CDR3 length equals 14 residues. Trimming pared 6 bases from V and 5 bases from J, leaving 14 bases between. Germline loops: CDR1 MDHEN, CDR2 SYDVKM. Produced via immunoSEQ multiplex PCR; TCRdb's table is partial and in-frame only. This sample has 20,000 to 25,000 clones, with 90% to 95% found just once. The source was CD4+ T cells from peripheral blood mononuclear cells, collected after pregnancy. The TCR sequence derives from a female donor in good health, enrolled as a control in a pregnancy study. This rearrangement joins TRBV28 to TRBJ2-1; TRBD1 is a possible D gene (6 bases). CDR3 in DNA: TGTGCCAGCAGAGGGGGTGGATCGGACAATGAGCAGTTCTTC. As protein: CASRGGGSDNEQFF.